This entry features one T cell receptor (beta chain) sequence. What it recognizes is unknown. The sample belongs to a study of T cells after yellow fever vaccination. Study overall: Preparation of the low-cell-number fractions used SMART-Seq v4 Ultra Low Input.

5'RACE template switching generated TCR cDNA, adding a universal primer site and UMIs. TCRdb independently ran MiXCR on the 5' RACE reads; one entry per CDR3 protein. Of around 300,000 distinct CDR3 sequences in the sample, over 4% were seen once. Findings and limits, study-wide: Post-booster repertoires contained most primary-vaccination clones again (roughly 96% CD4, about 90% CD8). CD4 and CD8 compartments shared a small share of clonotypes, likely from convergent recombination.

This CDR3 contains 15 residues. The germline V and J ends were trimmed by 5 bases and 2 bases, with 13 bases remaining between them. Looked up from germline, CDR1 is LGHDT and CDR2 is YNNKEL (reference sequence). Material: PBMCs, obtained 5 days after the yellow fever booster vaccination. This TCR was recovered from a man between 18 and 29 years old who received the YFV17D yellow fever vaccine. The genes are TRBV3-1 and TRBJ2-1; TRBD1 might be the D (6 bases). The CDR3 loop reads CASSASDRPYNEQFF. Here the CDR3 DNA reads TGTGCCAGCAGCGCCTCCGACAGGCCCTACAATGAGCAGTTCTTC.